These 8 T cell receptor beta chains share one sample of origin, sequenced in a study of OX40 agonist ivuxolimab in advanced cancers. Produced via immunoSEQ multiplex PCR; TCRdb's table is partial and in-frame only. Among fewer than 80,000 clones listed, 89% were seen once. Material: CD4+ or CD8+ T cells sorted from blood, obtained in a trial of the OX40 agonist ivuxolimab. The receptors come from an adult with an advanced solid tumor such as melanoma, head and neck, liver or kidney cancer.

This clone has only one observation. The rearrangement joins TRBV5-6 to TRBJ2-5, with D unclear. V gave up 0 bases and J gave up 3 bases, with 9 bases separating them. The CDR3 contains 14 residues. Per the germline V gene, CDR1 is SGHDT and CDR2 is YYEEEE. CDR3 region: CASSLADREETQYF. DNA of the CDR3: TGTGCCAGCAGCTTGGCCGATAGGGAAGAGACCCAGTACTTC.

This clone occurred once. The V gene is TRBV7-8, the J gene TRBJ1-4, with D unresolved. Germline CDR1 reads SGHVS; CDR2 reads FQNEAQ. V lost 5 bases, J lost 3 bases, and 13 bases lay in between. This CDR3 has 15 amino acids. The CDR3 DNA sequence: TGTGCCAGCAGCCCCAGTAAGGGTGCTAATGAAAAACTGTTTTTT. Its translation: CASSPSKGANEKLFF.

The chain combines TRBV6-6 with TRBJ2-3; 9 nucleotides agree with TRBD2. Germline trimming cut 6 bases from V and 2 bases from J; bases unmatched to any gene: 9. There are 16 residues in the CDR3. In germline, CDR1 is MNHNY, CDR2 SVGAGI (reference sequence). In nucleotides, the CDR3 is TGTGCCAGCAGACCAGGTAGCGGGGGACACACAGATACGCAGTATTTT. Its translation is CASRPGSGGHTDTQYF.

The table lists this clone with a count of one. The chain has TRBV4-2 and TRBJ2-1; 9 bases match TRBD2. The CDR3 is made up of 16 amino acids. The germline V gene encodes CDR1 LGHNA and CDR2 YNFKEQ. Trimming took 4 bases from V and 4 from J; bases not matched to a gene: 8. CDR3 loop: CASSPDWREGYNEQFF. The CDR3 region has the DNA TGTGCCAGCAGCCCCGACTGGCGGGAGGGGTACAATGAGCAGTTCTTC.

The chain joins TRBV25-1 to TRBJ1-1, with TRBD1 matching 8 bases. The V gene end was trimmed by 8 bases and the J gene end by 5 bases; junction bases not matched to a gene: 7. CDR1 MGHDK and CDR2 SYGVNS come from the germline V gene. The CDR3 has 13 amino acids. This CDR3 reads CASADRGWTEAFF. For the CDR3, the DNA is TGTGCCAGCGCCGACAGGGGATGGACTGAAGCTTTCTTT.

The rearrangement joins TRBV7-9 to TRBJ2-7; TRBD1 matches at 8 bases. The V segment lost 6 bases and the J segment 4 bases; nucleotides outside the gene matches: 14. In germline, CDR1 is SEHNR, CDR2 FQNEAQ (reference sequence). The CDR3 totals 16 residues. In nucleotides, the CDR3 is TGTGCCAGCAGGCCGGACAGGGAGCGAGGTGGATACGAGCAGTACTTC. Translation: CASRPDRERGGYEQYF.

This rearrangement joins TRBV27 to TRBJ2-7, with D possibly matching TRBD2 (5 bases). Trimming left V 5 bases short and J 2 bases short, with 16 bases between. The CDR3 is 15 residues long. Germline loops: CDR1 MNHEY, CDR2 SMNVEV (reference sequence). This CDR3 reads CASSNHGLLTYEQYF. In DNA form, the CDR3 reads TGTGCCAGCAGTAACCACGGACTGCTAACCTACGAGCAGTACTTC.

The rearrangement links TRBV7-3 to TRBJ2-2; the D is unclear. V lost 2 bases to trimming and J lost 3 bases, with 10 bases between them. There are 15 residues in the CDR3. The germline V gene has CDR1 SGHTA and CDR2 FQGTGA. The CDR3 reads CASSLYGVDTGELFF. The CDR3 DNA reads as TGTGCCAGCAGCTTATATGGGGTCGACACCGGGGAGCTGTTTTTT.